One sample yielded the 9 T cell receptor beta chains listed below, sequenced in a study of T cells in Graves' hyperthyroidism and ophthalmopathy. Amplification of TCR beta CDR3 regions used RNA as the template. HTBI primers were the set used in a first-round RT-PCR of the TCR CDR3. TCRdb re-called the multiplex PCR reads with MiXCR, one entry per CDR3 protein. The data hold about 210,000 distinct CDR3 sequences, with approximately 17% observed a single time. The material sequenced was blood. The receptor source for this set is a man aged 45-65 years with Graves' hyperthyroidism.

This clonotype was detected ten times or more. This sequence joins TRBV11-3 and TRBJ2-1; no reliable D call. V gave up 1 base and J gave up 6 bases, with 7 bases separating them. The CDR3 runs 13 residues. Germline V gene sequence: CDR1 SGHNT, CDR2 YENEEA. The CDR3 bases are TGTGCCAGCAGCTTAGGGCAGTTCAATGAGCAGTTCTTC. Protein product: CASSLGQFNEQFF.

The chain carries TRBV15 and TRBJ2-5, with 10 bases aligning to TRBD2. V trimming: 5 bases; J trimming: 1 base; junction bases outside the gene matches: 7. The germline gives CDR1 LNHNV, CDR2 YYDKDF (reference sequence). This CDR3 comprises 16 residues. CDR3 in DNA: TGTGCCACCAGCCACTGGACTAGCGGTATCCAAGAGACCCAGTACTTC. Translated: CATSHWTSGIQETQYF.

This clonotype occurred many times. This rearrangement joins TRBV12-3 or TRBV12-4 to TRBJ2-1; 15 nucleotides align to TRBD2. Trimming cost V 6 bases and J 4 bases; bases outside gene matches: 7. The CDR3 covers 17 residues. CDR3: CASSIRTSGRGYNEQFF. The CDR3 DNA follows: TGTGCCAGCAGCATACGGACTAGCGGGAGGGGATACAATGAGCAGTTCTTC.

This clonotype came up many times. The chain uses TRBV4-3 and TRBJ2-3, with D perhaps TRBD1 (5 bases). The CDR3 sequence is 14 residues long. Germline-derived CDR1 and CDR2 are LGHNA and YSLEER. V lost 0 bases, J lost 10 bases, and 14 bases lay in between. CDR3 coding DNA: TGCGCCAGCAGCCAAGAGATAGGGGCTCGGTCGCAGTATTTT. Translation: CASSQEIGARSQYF.

The table lists this clonotype with many counts. CDR3 protein: CSARDAQASAGAGELFF. CDR3 DNA sequence: TGCAGTGCTAGAGATGCCCAGGCGTCGGCGGGAGCCGGGGAGCTGTTTTTT. The chain links TRBV20-1 to TRBJ2-2, with TRBD2 identical over 7 bases. Germline loops: CDR1 DFQATT, CDR2 SNEGSKA (reference sequence). The V gene end was trimmed by 0 bases and the J gene end by 6 bases; junction bases not matched to a gene: 13. CDR3 size: 17 residues.

This rearrangement joins TRBV19 to TRBJ1-5; tentatively, D is TRBD1 (5 bases). With 3 bases removed from V and 1 base from J, the gap between germline ends came to 13 bases. This CDR3 contains 16 residues. Germline assignment: CDR1 LNHDA and CDR2 SQIVND (reference sequence). The CDR3, as DNA: TGTGCCAGTAGTATTAGTATTGGGGGAAGCAATCAGCCCCAGCATTTT. Its translation is CASSISIGGSNQPQHF.

The V call is TRBV6-5, the J call TRBJ2-2, with D possibly TRBD1 on 6 matching bases. V was cut by 2 bases and J by 6 bases, with 10 bases left in between. The CDR3 has 14 amino acids. The germline gives CDR1 MNHEY, CDR2 SVGAGI. Written as DNA, the CDR3 is TGTGCCAGCAGTTACCTGGACAGCCCCGGGGAGCTGTTTTTT. It translates to CASSYLDSPGELFF.

This clonotype was detected many times. The V and J genes are TRBV7-9 and TRBJ2-5; 7 positions agree with TRBD1. CDR1 is SEHNR, CDR2 FQNEAQ, per germline (reference sequence). V dropped 5 bases and J dropped 3; count of bases not matched to a gene: 6. The CDR3 covers 14 residues. The CDR3 region has the DNA TGTGCCAGCAGCCCCTCCGACAGGGAAGAGACCCAGTACTTC. This encodes CASSPSDREETQYF.

This clonotype was counted a few times. The chain joins TRBV9 to TRBJ2-5; TRBD2 matches at 11 bases. The ends lost 4 bases at V and 2 bases at J; junction bases unmatched: 4. The CDR3 sequence is 15 residues long. CDR1 and CDR2 from the germline V gene are SGDLS and YYNGEE. The CDR3 is CASSSRTSGQETQYF. CDR3 nucleotides: TGTGCCAGCAGCTCCAGGACTAGCGGGCAAGAGACCCAGTACTTC.